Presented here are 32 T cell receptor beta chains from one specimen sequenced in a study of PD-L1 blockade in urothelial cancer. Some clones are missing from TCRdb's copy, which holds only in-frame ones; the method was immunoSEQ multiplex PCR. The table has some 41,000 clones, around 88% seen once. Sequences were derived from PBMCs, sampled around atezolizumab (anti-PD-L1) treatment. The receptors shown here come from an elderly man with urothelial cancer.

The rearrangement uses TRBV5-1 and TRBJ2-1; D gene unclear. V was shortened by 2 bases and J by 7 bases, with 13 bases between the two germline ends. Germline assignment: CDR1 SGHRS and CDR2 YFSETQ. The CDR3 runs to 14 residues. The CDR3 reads CASSFAELDNEQFF. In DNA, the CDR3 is TGCGCCAGCAGCTTCGCGGAGTTGGATAATGAGCAGTTCTTC.

The CDR3 protein is CASSLLRGLAGPNEQFF. CDR3 bases: TGTGCCAGCAGTTTACTTCGCGGGCTAGCGGGACCCAATGAGCAGTTCTTC. The chain uses TRBV27 and TRBJ2-1, with 9 bases matching TRBD2. The junction had 11 bases not matched to a gene; V was cut back by 2 bases and J by 6 bases. CDR1 and CDR2 from the germline V gene are MNHEY and SMNVEV (reference sequence). The CDR3 covers 17 residues.

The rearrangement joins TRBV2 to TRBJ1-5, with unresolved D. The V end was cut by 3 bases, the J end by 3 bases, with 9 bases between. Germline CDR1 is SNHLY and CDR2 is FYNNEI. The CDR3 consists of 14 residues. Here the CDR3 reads CASSERDFNQPQHF. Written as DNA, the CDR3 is TGTGCCAGCAGTGAGAGAGACTTCAATCAGCCCCAGCATTTT.

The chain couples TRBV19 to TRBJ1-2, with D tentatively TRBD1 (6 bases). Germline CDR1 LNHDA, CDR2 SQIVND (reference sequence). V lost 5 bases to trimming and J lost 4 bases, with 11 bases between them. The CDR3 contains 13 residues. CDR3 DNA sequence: TGTGCCAGTAGTGGGGGACACTTCTATGGCTACACCTTC. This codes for CASSGGHFYGYTF.

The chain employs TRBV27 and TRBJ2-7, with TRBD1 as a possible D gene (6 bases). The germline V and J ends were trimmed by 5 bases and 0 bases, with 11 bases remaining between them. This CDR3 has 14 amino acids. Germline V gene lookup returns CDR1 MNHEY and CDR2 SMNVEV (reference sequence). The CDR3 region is CASSLQGSSYEQYF. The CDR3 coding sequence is TGTGCCAGCAGTCTACAGGGTAGCTCCTACGAGCAGTACTTC.

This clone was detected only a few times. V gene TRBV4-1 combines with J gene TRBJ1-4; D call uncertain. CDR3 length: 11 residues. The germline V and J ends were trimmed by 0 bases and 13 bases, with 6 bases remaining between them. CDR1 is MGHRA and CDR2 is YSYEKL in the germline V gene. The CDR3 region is CASSQDRRLFF. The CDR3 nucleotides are TGCGCCAGCAGCCAAGACAGAAGACTGTTTTTT.

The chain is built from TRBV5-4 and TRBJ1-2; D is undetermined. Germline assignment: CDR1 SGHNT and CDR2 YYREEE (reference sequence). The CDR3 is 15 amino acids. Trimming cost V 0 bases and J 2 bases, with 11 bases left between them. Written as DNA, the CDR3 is TGTGCCAGCAGCTTGGCGACTCGCGTCAACTATGGCTACACCTTC. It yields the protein CASSLATRVNYGYTF.

CDR3 amino acids: CASSFPGTVYLSNTEAFF. The CDR3 DNA reads TGTGCCAGCAGTTTCCCAGGGACAGTCTACCTATCGAACACTGAAGCTTTCTTT. The chain uses TRBV28 and TRBJ1-1; 7 bases fit TRBD1. The CDR3 spans 18 residues. The ends lost 3 bases at V and 1 base at J; junction bases unmatched: 14. Germline V gene data show CDR1 as MDHEN and CDR2 as SYDVKM.

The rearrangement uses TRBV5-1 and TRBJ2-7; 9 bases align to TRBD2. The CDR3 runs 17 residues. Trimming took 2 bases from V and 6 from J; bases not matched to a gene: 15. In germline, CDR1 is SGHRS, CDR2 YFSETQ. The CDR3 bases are TGCGCCAGCAGCTTAGACATTCGGGGGAGTAGCGGGAGCGAGCAGTACTTC. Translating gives CASSLDIRGSSGSEQYF.

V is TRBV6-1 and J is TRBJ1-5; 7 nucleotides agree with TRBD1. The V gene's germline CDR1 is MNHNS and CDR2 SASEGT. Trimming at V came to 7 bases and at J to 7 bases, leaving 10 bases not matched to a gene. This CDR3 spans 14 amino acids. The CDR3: CASNSRQGGQPQHF. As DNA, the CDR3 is TGTGCCAGCAATAGTAGACAGGGAGGCCAGCCCCAGCATTTT.

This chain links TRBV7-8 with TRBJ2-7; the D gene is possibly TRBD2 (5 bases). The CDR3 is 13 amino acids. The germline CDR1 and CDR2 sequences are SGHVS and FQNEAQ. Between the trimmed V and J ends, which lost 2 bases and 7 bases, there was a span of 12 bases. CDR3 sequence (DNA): TGTGCCAGCAGCTTAACTAGGATAGGTGAGCAGTACTTC. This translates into CASSLTRIGEQYF.

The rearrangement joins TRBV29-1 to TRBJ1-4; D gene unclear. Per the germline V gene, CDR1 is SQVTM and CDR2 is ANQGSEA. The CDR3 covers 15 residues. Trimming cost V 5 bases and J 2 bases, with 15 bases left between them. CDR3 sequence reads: CSVSSTPNTNEKLFF. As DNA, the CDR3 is TGCAGCGTTTCCAGTACCCCGAATACTAATGAAAAACTGTTTTTT. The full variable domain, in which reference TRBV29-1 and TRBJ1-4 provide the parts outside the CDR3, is SAVISQKPSRDICQRGTSLTIQCQVDSQVTMMFWYRQQPGQSLTLIATANQGSEATYESGFVIDKFPISRPNLTFSTLTVSNMSPEDSSIYLCSVSSTPNTNEKLFFGSGTQLSVL.

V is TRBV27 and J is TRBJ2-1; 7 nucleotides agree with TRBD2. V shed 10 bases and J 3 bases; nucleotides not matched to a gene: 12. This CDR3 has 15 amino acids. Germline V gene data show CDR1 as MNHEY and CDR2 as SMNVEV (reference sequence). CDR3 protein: CATSPEGGFYNEQFF. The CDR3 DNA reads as TGTGCCACCTCACCTGAGGGAGGGTTCTACAATGAGCAGTTCTTC.

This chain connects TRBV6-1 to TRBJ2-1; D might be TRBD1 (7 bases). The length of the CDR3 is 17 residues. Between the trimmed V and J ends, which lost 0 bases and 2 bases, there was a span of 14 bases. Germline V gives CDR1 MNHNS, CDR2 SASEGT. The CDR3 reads CASSEAPPGGTYNEQFF. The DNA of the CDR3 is TGTGCCAGCAGTGAAGCCCCTCCAGGGGGGACCTACAATGAGCAGTTCTTC.

DNA for the CDR3: TGCGCCAGCAGCCAAGATGGTCAGGGGAACTATGGCTACACCTTC. This translates into CASSQDGQGNYGYTF. The rearrangement uses TRBV4-1 and TRBJ1-2; possibly TRBD1 for D (6 bases). Germline values: CDR1 MGHRA, CDR2 YSYEKL. The CDR3 has 15 residues. V was cut by 0 bases and J by 2 bases, with 10 bases left in between.

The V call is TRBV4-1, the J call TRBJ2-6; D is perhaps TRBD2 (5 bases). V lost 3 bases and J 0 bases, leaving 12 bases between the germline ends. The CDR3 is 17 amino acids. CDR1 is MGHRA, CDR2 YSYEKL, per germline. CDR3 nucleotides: TGCGCCAGCAGCCAGGGCCGAACTAGCTCTGGGGCCAACGTCCTGACTTTC. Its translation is CASSQGRTSSGANVLTF.

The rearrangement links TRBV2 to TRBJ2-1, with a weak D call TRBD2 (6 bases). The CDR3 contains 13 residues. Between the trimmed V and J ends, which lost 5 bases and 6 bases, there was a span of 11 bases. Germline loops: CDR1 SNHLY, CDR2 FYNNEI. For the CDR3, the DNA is TGTGCCAGCAGTCTCTTCGGGGGCAATGAGCAGTTCTTC. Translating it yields CASSLFGGNEQFF.

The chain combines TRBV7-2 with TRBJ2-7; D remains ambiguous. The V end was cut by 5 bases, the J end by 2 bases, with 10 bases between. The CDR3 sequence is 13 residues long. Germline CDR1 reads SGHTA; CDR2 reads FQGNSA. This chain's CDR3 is CASSIPGTYEQYF. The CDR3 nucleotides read TGTGCCAGCAGCATCCCAGGCACCTACGAGCAGTACTTC.

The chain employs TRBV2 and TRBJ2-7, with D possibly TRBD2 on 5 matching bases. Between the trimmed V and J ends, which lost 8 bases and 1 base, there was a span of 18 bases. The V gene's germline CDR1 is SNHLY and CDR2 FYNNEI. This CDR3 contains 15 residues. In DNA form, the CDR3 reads TGTGCCAGCTCCAATTCCGGGATGAGGTCCTACGAGCAGTACTTC. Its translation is CASSNSGMRSYEQYF.

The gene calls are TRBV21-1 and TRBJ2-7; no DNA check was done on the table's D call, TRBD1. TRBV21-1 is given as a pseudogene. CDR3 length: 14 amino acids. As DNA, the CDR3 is TGTTCTTTTAGGGGGCGCCCAGCCAAGTGCGAGCAGTACTTC. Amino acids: CSFRGRPAKCEQYF.

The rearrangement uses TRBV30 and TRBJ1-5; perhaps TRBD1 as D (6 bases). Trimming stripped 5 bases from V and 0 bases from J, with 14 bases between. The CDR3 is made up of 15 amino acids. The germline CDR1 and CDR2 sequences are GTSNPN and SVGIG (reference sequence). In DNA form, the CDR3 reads TGTGCCTGGGGGTCCGGGACAAGTAGCAATCAGCCCCAGCATTTT. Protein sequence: CAWGSGTSSNQPQHF.

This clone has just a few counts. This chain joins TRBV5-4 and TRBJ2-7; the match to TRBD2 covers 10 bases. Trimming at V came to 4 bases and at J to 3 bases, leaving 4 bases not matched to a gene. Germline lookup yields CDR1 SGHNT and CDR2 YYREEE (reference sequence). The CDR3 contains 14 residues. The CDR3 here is CASSVGLAVYEQYF. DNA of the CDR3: TGTGCCAGCAGCGTTGGACTAGCGGTCTACGAGCAGTACTTC.

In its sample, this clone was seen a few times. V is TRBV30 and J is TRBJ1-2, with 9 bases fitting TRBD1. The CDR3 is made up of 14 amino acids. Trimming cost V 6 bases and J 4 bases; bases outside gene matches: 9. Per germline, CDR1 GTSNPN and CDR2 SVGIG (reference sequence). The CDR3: CACYGTGRIYGYTF. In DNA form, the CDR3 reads TGTGCCTGCTATGGGACAGGGAGAATCTATGGCTACACCTTC. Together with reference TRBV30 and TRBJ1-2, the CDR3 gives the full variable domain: SQTIHQWPATLVQPVGSPLSLECTVEGTSNPNLYWYRQAAGRGLQLLFYSVGIGQISSEVPQNLSASRPQDRQFILSSKKLLLSDSGFYLCACYGTGRIYGYTFGSGTRLTVV.

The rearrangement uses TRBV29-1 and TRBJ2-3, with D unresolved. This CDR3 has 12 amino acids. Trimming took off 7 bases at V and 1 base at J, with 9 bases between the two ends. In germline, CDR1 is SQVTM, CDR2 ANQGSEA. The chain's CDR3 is CSANSRTDTQYF. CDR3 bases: TGCAGCGCAAACTCTCGCACAGATACGCAGTATTTT.

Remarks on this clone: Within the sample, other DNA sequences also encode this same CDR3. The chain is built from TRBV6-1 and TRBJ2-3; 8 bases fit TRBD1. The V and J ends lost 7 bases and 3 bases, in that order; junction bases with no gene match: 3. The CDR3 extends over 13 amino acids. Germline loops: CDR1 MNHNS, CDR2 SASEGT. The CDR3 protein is CASNRQGTDTQYF. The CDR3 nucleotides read TGTGCCAGCAACCGACAGGGGACAGATACGCAGTATTTT.

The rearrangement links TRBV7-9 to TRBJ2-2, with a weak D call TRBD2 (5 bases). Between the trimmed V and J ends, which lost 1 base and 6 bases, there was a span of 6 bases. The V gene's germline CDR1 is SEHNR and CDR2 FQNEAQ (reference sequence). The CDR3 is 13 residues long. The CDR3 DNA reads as TGTGCCAGCAGCTTAGGCGGGTCCGGGGAGCTGTTTTTT. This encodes CASSLGGSGELFF.

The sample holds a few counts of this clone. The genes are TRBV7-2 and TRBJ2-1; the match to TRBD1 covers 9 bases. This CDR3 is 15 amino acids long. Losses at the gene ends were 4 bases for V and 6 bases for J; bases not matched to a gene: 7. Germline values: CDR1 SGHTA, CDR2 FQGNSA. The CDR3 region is CASSSPGQGRNEQFF. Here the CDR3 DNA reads TGTGCCAGCAGCTCGCCGGGACAGGGACGCAATGAGCAGTTCTTC. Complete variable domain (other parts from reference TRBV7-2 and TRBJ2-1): GAGVSQSPSNKVTEKGKDVELRCDPISGHTALYWYRQSLGQGLEFLIYFQGNSAPDKSGLPSDRFSAERTGGSVSTLTIQRTQQEDSAVYLCASSSPGQGRNEQFFGPGTRLTVL.

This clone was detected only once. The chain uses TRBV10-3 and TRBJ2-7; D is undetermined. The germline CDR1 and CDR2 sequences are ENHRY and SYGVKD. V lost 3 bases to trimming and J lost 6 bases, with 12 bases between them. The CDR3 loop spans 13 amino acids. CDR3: CAISDLGPLEQYF. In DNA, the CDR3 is TGTGCCATCAGTGACCTTGGGCCTCTCGAGCAGTACTTC.

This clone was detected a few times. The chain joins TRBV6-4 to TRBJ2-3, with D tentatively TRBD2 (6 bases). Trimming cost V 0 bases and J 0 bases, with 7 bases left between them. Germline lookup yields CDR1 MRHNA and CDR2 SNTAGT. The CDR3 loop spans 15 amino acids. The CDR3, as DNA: TGTGCCAGCAGTGACTCGGCGGGAAGCACAGATACGCAGTATTTT. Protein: CASSDSAGSTDTQYF.

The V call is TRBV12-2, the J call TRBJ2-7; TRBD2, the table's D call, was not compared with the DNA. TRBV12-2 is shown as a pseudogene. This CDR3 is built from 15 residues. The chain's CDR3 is CASRQLEGLSYEQYF. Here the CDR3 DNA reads TGTGCAAGTCGACAACTGGAGGGACTATCCTACGAGCAGTACTTC.

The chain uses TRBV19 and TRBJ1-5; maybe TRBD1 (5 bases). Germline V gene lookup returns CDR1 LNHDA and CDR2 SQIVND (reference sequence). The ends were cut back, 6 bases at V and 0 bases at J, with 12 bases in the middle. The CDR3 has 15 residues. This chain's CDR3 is CASRETDYSNQPQHF. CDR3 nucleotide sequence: TGTGCCAGTAGGGAGACAGATTATAGCAATCAGCCCCAGCATTTT.

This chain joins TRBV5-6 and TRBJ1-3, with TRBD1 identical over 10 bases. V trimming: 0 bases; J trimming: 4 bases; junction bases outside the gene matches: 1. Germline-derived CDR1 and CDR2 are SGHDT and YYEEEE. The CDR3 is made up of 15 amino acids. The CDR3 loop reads CASSLGQGAGNTIYF. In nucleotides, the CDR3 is TGTGCCAGCAGCTTGGGACAGGGGGCAGGAAACACCATATATTTT.